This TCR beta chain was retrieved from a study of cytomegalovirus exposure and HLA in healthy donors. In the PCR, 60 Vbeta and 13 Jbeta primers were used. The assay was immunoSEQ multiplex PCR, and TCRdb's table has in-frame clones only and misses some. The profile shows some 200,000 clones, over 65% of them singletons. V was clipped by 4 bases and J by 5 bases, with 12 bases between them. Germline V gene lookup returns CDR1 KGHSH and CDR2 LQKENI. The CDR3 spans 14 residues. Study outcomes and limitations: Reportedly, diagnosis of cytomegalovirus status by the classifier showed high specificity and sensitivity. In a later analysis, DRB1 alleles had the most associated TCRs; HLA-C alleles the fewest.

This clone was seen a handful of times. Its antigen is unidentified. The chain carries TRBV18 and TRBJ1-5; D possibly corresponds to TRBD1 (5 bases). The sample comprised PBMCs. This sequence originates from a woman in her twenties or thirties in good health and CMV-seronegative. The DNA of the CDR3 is TGTGCCAGCTCACAATCGGGACTTTATCAGCCCCAGCATTTT. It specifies CASSQSGLYQPQHF.